Listed here are 10 T cell receptor beta chains from one sample, sequenced in a study of human T cells and chemical hapten exposure. TCRdb reanalysed the RACE reads using MiXCR and keeps one entry per CDR3 protein. The sample carries about 93,000 distinct CDR3 sequences, 8.5% to 9% recorded once. Time point noted: healthy volunteer bleed at 2 weeks. The authors extracted total RNA from unfractionated whole blood. The sequenced sample was whole blood. Receptors were obtained from a female donor in good health. Some clones in this sample may be carry-over from other donors' samples.

This clonotype came up a few times. V usage is TRBV14 and J usage is TRBJ2-3, with D unclear. This CDR3 has 13 amino acids. Trimming took 2 bases from V and 8 from J, leaving 11 bases between them. The germline V gene has CDR1 SGHDN and CDR2 FVKESK. The CDR3 here is CASSQQARSTQYF. The CDR3 DNA reads TGTGCCAGCAGCCAACAGGCCCGGAGTACGCAGTATTTT.

The chain employs TRBV20-1 and TRBJ1-4; D is ambiguous. The CDR3 consists of 15 residues. Germline V gives CDR1 DFQATT, CDR2 SNEGSKA (reference sequence). Trimming cost V 2 bases and J 3 bases, with 13 bases left between them. DNA for the CDR3: TGCAGTGCTAGATCGAACAGCCTAGCTAATGAAAAACTGTTTTTT. This sequence encodes CSARSNSLANEKLFF.

This clonotype was seen a few times. This sequence joins TRBV15 and TRBJ1-5; D call uncertain. The V end lost 0 bases, the J end lost 4 bases, and 10 bases lay between the germline ends. This CDR3 has 15 residues. Germline V CDR1 and CDR2: LNHNV, YYDKDF (reference sequence). The DNA of the CDR3 is TGTGCCACCAGCAGAGATCAAGGCTGGAATCAGCCCCAGCATTTT. Translated, it gives CATSRDQGWNQPQHF. Together with reference TRBV15 and TRBJ1-5, the CDR3 gives the full variable domain: DAMVIQNPRYQVTQFGKPVTLSCSQTLNHNVMYWYQQKSSQAPKLLFHYYDKDFNNEADTPDNFQSRRPNTSFCFLDIRSPGLGDTAMYLCATSRDQGWNQPQHFGDGTRLSIL.

This clonotype was detected ten times or more. The chain joins TRBV28 to TRBJ1-1; 7 nucleotides match TRBD1. The CDR3 length is 14 residues. The V segment lost 2 bases and the J segment 3 bases; nucleotides outside the gene matches: 3. Germline V gene lookup returns CDR1 MDHEN and CDR2 SYDVKM. CDR3 DNA sequence: TGTGCCAGCAGTTTAGGAGGGGGCTACACTGAAGCTTTCTTT. Its protein product is CASSLGGGYTEAFF.

The sample holds many counts of this clonotype. The chain combines TRBV20-1 with TRBJ1-2, with D possibly TRBD1 on 6 matching bases. V was clipped by 3 bases and J by 4 bases, with 12 bases between them. This CDR3 region has 13 residues. The germline CDR1 and CDR2 sequences are DFQATT and SNEGSKA (reference sequence). In DNA, the CDR3 is TGCAGTGCTAGTCCCGGGACAATCTATGGCTACACCTTC. Its translation: CSASPGTIYGYTF.

This clonotype turned up a few times. This rearrangement joins TRBV29-1 to TRBJ2-2, with D hard to call. Germline loops: CDR1 SQVTM, CDR2 ANQGSEA. V shed 5 bases and J shed 4 bases, with 11 bases lying between them. CDR3 size: 13 residues. This chain's CDR3 is CSVQGQFTGELFF. In nucleotides, the CDR3 is TGCAGCGTTCAAGGGCAATTCACCGGGGAGCTGTTTTTT.

This clonotype was detected once. The rearrangement joins TRBV6-2 or TRBV6-3 to TRBJ1-1; 7 bases are shared with TRBD1. V shed 5 bases and J 2 bases; nucleotides not matched to a gene: 14. The CDR3 has 17 residues. The germline V gene has CDR1 MNHEY and CDR2 SVGEGT. The CDR3 DNA reads TGTGCCAGCAGTCGAATCGACGACGGGACAGCAAACACTGAAGCTTTCTTT. Amino acids: CASSRIDDGTANTEAFF.

V is TRBV7-9 and J is TRBJ2-3; no clear D gene. The CDR3 runs to 13 residues. V dropped 5 bases and J dropped 3 bases, with 9 bases sitting between them. Looked up from germline, CDR1 is SEHNR and CDR2 is FQNEAQ (reference sequence). The CDR3 region has the DNA TGTGCCAGCAGCCCTAAAAATACAGATACGCAGTATTTT. Its protein product is CASSPKNTDTQYF.

The gene calls are TRBV4-2 and TRBJ1-3, with D maybe TRBD1 (5 bases). The CDR3 is 16 residues long. Looked up from germline, CDR1 is LGHNA and CDR2 is YNFKEQ. V lost 2 bases and J lost 4, with 15 bases in between. In DNA form, the CDR3 reads TGTGCCAGCAGCCAAAGGGGCCCGGTTCCGGGAAACACCATATATTTT. Amino acids: CASSQRGPVPGNTIYF.

The chain recombines TRBV6-2 or TRBV6-3 with TRBJ2-7, with TRBD1 identical over 9 bases. V was clipped by 5 bases and J by 4 bases; unmatched bases: 9. The CDR3 contains 15 residues. Germline assignment: CDR1 MNHEY and CDR2 SVGEGT. CDR3 DNA sequence: TGTGCCAGCAGTGACCTTGGGACAGGGTTTTACGAGCAGTACTTC. It encodes CASSDLGTGFYEQYF.